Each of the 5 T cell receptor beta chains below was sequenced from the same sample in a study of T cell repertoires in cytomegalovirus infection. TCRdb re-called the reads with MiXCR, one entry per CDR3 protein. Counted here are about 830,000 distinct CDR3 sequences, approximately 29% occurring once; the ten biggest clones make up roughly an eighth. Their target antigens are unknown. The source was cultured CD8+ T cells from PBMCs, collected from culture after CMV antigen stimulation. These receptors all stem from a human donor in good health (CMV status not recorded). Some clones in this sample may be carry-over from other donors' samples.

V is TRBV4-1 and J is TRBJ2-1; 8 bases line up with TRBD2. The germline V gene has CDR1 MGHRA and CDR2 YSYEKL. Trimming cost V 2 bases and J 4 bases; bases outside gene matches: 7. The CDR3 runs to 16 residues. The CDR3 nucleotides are TGCGCCAGCAGCCAAATCGCGGGGGGTTTGTACAATGAGCAGTTCTTC. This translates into CASSQIAGGLYNEQFF.

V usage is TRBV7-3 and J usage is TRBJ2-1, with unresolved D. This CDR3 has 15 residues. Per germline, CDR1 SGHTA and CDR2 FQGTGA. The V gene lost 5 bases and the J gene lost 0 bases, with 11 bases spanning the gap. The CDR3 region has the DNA TGTGCCAGCAGCCCTCGCGCCAGCTCCTACAATGAGCAGTTCTTC. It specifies CASSPRASSYNEQFF.

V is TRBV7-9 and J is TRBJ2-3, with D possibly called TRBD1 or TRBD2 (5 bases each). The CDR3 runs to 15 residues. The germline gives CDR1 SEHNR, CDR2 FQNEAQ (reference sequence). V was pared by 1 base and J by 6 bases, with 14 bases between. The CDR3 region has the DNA TGTGCCAGCAGCTTAGGGCCCCGGGACCTTGATACGCAGTATTTT. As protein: CASSLGPRDLDTQYF.

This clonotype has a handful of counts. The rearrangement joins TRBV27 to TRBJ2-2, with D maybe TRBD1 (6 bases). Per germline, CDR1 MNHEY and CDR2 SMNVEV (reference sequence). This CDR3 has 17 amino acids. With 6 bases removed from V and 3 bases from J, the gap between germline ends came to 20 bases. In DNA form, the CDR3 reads TGTGCCAGCAGCCAAGGATCGGAGGACAGTCACACCGGGGAGCTGTTTTTT. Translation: CASSQGSEDSHTGELFF.

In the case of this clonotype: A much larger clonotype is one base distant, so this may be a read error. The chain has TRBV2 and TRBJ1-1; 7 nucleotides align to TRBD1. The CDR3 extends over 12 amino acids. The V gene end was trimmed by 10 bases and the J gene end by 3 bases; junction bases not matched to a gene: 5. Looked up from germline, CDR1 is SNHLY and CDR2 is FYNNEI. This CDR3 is CATRGGDTEAFF. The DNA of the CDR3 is TGTGCCACCAGGGGGGGGGACACTGAAGCTTTCTTT.